A single sample gave rise to the 13 T cell receptor beta chains below, sequenced in a study of blood T cells in healthy people across ages. Using a J-beta primer mix together with a sample-barcoded 5' primer, a second PCR was run for roughly 6 to 12 cycles. A single record per CDR3 protein comes from TCRdb applying MiXCR to the 5' RACE reads. The table has just under 750,000 distinct CDR3 sequences, 22% seen once. Sequenced input: blood. These receptors were obtained from a man aged 65 to 85 in good health.

This clonotype was seen more than once but under ten times. The chain has TRBV29-1 and TRBJ2-5, with TRBD2 matching over 7 bases. The CDR3 covers 13 residues. CDR1 SQVTM and CDR2 ANQGSEA come from the germline V gene. The CDR3 is CAGASGGQETQYF. The CDR3 DNA reads as TGCGCTGGGGCTAGCGGAGGTCAAGAGACCCAGTACTTC.

V and J are TRBV11-3 and TRBJ2-1; D is perhaps TRBD1 (5 bases). The J call is doubtful: the DNA matches TRBJ2-7 better. From germline, CDR1 is SGHNT and CDR2 YENEEA. The CDR3 loop spans 13 amino acids. CDR3 sequence: CASSLRIGAEQYV. Written as DNA, the CDR3 is TGTGCCAGCAGCTTACGTATAGGGGCCGAGCAGTACGTC.

This clonotype was observed a few times. V gene TRBV2 combines with J gene TRBJ1-6; 10 bases agree with TRBD1. The ends lost 4 bases at V and 2 bases at J; junction bases unmatched: 8. Germline values: CDR1 SNHLY, CDR2 FYNNEI. The CDR3 is made up of 18 amino acids. This CDR3 reads CASSVSPGQGTYNSPLHF. CDR3 DNA: TGTGCCAGCAGTGTTTCCCCGGGACAGGGGACCTATAATTCACCCCTCCACTTT.

About this clonotype: The CDR3 does not end in the conserved phenylalanine or tryptophan, so this is likely a read error. Because the CDR3's place on the DNA is in doubt, the DNA is left out and the CDR3 is given as listed by TCRdb. The chain carries TRBV6-1 and TRBJ1-2. Germline CDR1 and CDR2: MNHNS and SASEGT. With termini counted, the CDR3 has 14 amino acids. The CDR3 here is CASSGKGPAAGKLS.

The J gene is TRBJ2-5, the V gene TRBV7-2, with 9 bases aligning to TRBD2. Germline CDR1 SGHTA, CDR2 FQGNSA. Trimming removed 2 bases from V and 2 bases from J; junction bases left unmatched: 3. The CDR3 length is 15 residues. The CDR3 spells CASSLMAGGQETQYF. In DNA form, the CDR3 reads TGTGCCAGCAGCTTAATGGCGGGGGGGCAAGAGACCCAGTACTTC.

This clonotype was detected a few times. V and J are TRBV4-1 and TRBJ2-4, with TRBD1 matching over 9 bases. Germline V gene lookup returns CDR1 MGHRA and CDR2 YSYEKL. Trimming cost V 6 bases and J 0 bases; bases outside gene matches: 3. CDR3 length equals 15 residues. CDR3 bases: TGCGCCAGCAGACTGGACAGGGGAGCCAAAAACATTCAGTACTTC. This sequence encodes CASRLDRGAKNIQYF.

The V gene is TRBV6-5, the J gene TRBJ1-3; 10 bases agree with TRBD1. The CDR3 sequence is 16 residues long. Germline V lookup: CDR1 MNHEY, CDR2 SVGAGI. Trimming at V came to 2 bases and at J to 1 base, leaving 2 bases not matched to a gene. CDR3 region: CASSYAGQGSGNTIYF. In nucleotides, the CDR3 is TGTGCCAGCAGTTACGCGGGACAGGGGTCTGGAAACACCATATATTTT.

This clonotype was seen a few times. This chain joins TRBV20-1 and TRBJ1-5; 9 bases map to TRBD1. Trimming at V came to 2 bases and at J to 3 bases, leaving 8 bases not matched to a gene. The CDR3 extends over 16 amino acids. The germline CDR1 and CDR2 sequences are DFQATT and SNEGSKA (reference sequence). Here the CDR3 DNA reads TGCAGTGCTAGATCCGACAGGGGGATACACAATCAGCCCCAGCATTTT. This sequence encodes CSARSDRGIHNQPQHF.

This clonotype was detected only a few times. V and J are TRBV7-9 and TRBJ1-2; 9 bases agree with TRBD1. Germline CDR1 is SEHNR and CDR2 is FQNEAQ (reference sequence). This CDR3 region has 14 residues. V dropped 3 bases and J dropped 5; count of bases not matched to a gene: 4. The CDR3 protein is CASSFGDRVYGYTF. The CDR3 DNA sequence: TGTGCCAGCAGCTTCGGGGACAGGGTATATGGCTACACCTTC.

The chain uses TRBV28 and TRBJ2-5; D could derive from TRBD1 or TRBD2 (5 bases each). The CDR3 contains 17 residues. Germline assignment: CDR1 MDHEN and CDR2 SYDVKM. The V and J ends lost 1 base and 2 bases respectively, with 17 bases between them. CDR3 region: CASSLSPGPDLQETQYF. The CDR3 DNA reads TGTGCCAGCAGTTTATCCCCGGGACCAGACCTTCAAGAGACCCAGTACTTC.

The chain combines TRBV20-1 with TRBJ2-7; 7 positions match TRBD2. The end of the DNA aligns better with TRBJ2-1, so the J call may be wrong. Germline-derived CDR1 and CDR2 are DFQATT and SNEGSKA (reference sequence). This CDR3 is built from 15 residues. The CDR3 reads CSAKASGRNYNEQFF. The CDR3, as DNA: TGCAGTGCTAAAGCTAGCGGAAGAAACTACAATGAGCAGTTCTTC.

This clonotype has just a few counts. V is TRBV7-9 and J is TRBJ1-1; D possibly corresponds to TRBD1 (5 bases). The CDR3 sequence is 13 residues long. Trimming removed 5 bases from V and 2 bases from J, with 9 bases in between. Germline CDR1 is SEHNR and CDR2 is FQNEAQ (reference sequence). The CDR3 sequence: CASSAGTNTEAFF. The CDR3 DNA follows: TGTGCCAGCAGCGCCGGGACCAACACTGAAGCTTTCTTT.

The V call is TRBV4-3, the J call TRBJ1-1, with a tentative D call TRBD1 (5 bases). Trimming stripped 0 bases from V and 9 bases from J, with 11 bases between. This CDR3 has 13 amino acids. CDR1 and CDR2 (germline): LGHNA, YSLEER. As DNA, the CDR3 is TGCGCCAGCAGCCAAGATTGGGGGGTTCAAGCTTTCTTT. Translation: CASSQDWGVQAFF.